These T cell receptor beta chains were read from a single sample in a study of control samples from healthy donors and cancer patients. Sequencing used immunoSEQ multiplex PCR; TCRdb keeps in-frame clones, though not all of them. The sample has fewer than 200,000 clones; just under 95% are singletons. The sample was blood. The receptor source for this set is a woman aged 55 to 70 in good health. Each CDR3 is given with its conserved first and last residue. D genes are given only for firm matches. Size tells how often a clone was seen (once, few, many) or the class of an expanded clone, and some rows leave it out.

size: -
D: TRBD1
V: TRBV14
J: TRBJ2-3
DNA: TGTGCCAGCAGCCATTCTCAGGGGGCCCGTACAGATACGCAGTATTTT
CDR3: CASSHSQGARTDTQYF

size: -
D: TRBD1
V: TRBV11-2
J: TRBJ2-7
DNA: TGTGCCAGCAGCTTAATGCTGGGACAGGGGTACGAGCAGTACTTC
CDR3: CASSLMLGQGYEQYF

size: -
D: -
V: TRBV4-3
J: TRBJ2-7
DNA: TGCGCCAGCAGCCAAGGAGCGACAGGTTTATCCTACGAGCAGTACTTC
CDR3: CASSQGATGLSYEQYF

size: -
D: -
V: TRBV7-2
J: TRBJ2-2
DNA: TGTGCCAGCAGCGAGAGGGGAAGTGGGGGGGAGCTGTTTTTT
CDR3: CASSERGSGGELFF

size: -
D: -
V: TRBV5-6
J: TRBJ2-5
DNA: TGTGCCAGCAGCCGACGGGACATCCAAGAGACCCAGTACTTC
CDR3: CASSRRDIQETQYF

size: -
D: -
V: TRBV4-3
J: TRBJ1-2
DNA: TGCGCCAGCAGCCAAGATATCCGGGGGCAAATGGATGGCTACACCTTC
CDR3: CASSQDIRGQMDGYTF

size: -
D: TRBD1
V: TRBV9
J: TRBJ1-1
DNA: TGTGCCAGCAGCACTTGGACAGGGGAGTCTGAAGCTTTCTTT
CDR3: CASSTWTGESEAFF

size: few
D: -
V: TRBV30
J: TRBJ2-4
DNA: TGTGCCTGGAGTGTACAAGATGCCAAAAACATTCAGTACTTC
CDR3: CAWSVQDAKNIQYF

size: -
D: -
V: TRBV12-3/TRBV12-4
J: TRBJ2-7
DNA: TGTGCCAGCAGTTTAATCAGATACGAGCAGTACTTC
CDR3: CASSLIRYEQYF

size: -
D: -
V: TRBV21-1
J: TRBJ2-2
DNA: TGTGCCAGCAGGTTAAATCCCCGGGGAGCTGTTTTT
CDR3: CASRLNPRGAVF

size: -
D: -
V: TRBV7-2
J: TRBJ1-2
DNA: TGTGCCAGCAGCTTAGAGCGAGGGACTGGCTACACCTTC
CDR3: CASSLERGTGYTF

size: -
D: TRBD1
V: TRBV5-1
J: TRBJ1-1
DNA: TGCGCCAGCAGCCCGGGACAGCCGAACACTGAAGCTTTCTTT
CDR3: CASSPGQPNTEAFF

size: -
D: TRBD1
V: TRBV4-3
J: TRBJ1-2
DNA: TGCGCCAGCAGCCACACCTACAGGGGCCGGTATGGCTACACCTTC
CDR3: CASSHTYRGRYGYTF

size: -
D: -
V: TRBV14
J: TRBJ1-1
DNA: TGTGCCAGCAGCCAAGGCCCTCCACAGATGAACACTGAAGCTTTCTTT
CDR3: CASSQGPPQMNTEAFF

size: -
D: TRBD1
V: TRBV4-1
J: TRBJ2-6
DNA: TGCGCCAGCAGCCAAGGGGCCGGGACAGGGAACTCTGGGGCCAACGTCCTGACTTTC
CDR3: CASSQGAGTGNSGANVLTF

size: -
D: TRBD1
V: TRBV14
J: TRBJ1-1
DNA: TGTGCCAGCAGCCAAGATTATTGGACAGGCGGAGCTTTCTTT
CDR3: CASSQDYWTGGAFF

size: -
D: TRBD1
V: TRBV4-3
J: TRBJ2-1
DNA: TGCGCCAGCAGCCTCGGGACAGGGGATTACAATGAGCAGTTCTTC
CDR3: CASSLGTGDYNEQFF

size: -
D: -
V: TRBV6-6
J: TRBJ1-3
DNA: TGTGCCAGCAGTCGAGAAGGGGGGAGGAGTAGAAACACCATATATTTT
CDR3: CASSREGGRSRNTIYF

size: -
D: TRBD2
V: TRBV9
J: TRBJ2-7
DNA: TGTGCCAGCAGCCCCCGTAGCGGGAACTACGAGCAGTACTTC
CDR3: CASSPRSGNYEQYF

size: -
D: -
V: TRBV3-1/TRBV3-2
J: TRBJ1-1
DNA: TGTGCCAGCAGCCCTCCGCAAGGTGAAGCTTTCTTT
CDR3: CASSPPQGEAFF

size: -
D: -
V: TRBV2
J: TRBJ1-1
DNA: TGTGCCAGCAGCGCGGATGGGATGAACACTGAAGCTTTCTTT
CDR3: CASSADGMNTEAFF

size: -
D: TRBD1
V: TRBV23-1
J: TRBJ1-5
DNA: TGCGCCAGCAGTCAACGGACCCTAATCCGGACAGGGGGCAATCAGCCCCAGCATTTT
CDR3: CASSQRTLIRTGGNQPQHF

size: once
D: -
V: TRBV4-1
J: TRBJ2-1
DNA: TGCGCCAGCAGCCAAGATTGGTCACTAGCCCCCCAATACAATGAGCAGTTCTTC
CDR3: CASSQDWSLAPQYNEQFF

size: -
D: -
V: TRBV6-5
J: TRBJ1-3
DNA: TGTGCCAGCAGCCAAAAAACAGCTGGCGGAAACACCATATATTTT
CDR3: CASSQKTAGGNTIYF

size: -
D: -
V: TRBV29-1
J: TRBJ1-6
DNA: TGCAGCGTCCAAACTATAGGGGGTTCGGGGTCACCCCTCCACTTT
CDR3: CSVQTIGGSGSPLHF

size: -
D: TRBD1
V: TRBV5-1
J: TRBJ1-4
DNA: TGCGCCAGCAGCGTAGACAGGGGGCGCGGGGGTGAAAAACTGTTTTTT
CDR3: CASSVDRGRGGEKLFF

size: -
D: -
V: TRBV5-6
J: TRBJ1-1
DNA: TGTGCCAGCAGCTTCCAAATGAACACTGAAGCTTTCTTT
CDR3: CASSFQMNTEAFF

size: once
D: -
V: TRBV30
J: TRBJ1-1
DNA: TGTGCCTGGCTAGGGGGTGGGAACACTGAAGCTTTCTTT
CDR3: CAWLGGGNTEAFF

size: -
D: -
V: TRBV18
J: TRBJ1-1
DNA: TGTGCCAGCTCACCGGGCCGAGCTGAAGCTTTCTTT
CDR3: CASSPGRAEAFF

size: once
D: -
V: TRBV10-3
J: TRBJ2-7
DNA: TGTGCCATCAGTGATAGGGGTCAAAGTACCTACGAGCAGTACTTC
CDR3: CAISDRGQSTYEQYF

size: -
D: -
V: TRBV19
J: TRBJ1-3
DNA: TGTGCCAGTAGTATTGGCAGCGCCAACTCTGGAAACACCATATATTTT
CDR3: CASSIGSANSGNTIYF

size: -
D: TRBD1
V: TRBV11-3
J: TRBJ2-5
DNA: TGTGCCAGCAGCTGGGGACAGGGTCCAGAGACCCAGTACTTC
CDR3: CASSWGQGPETQYF

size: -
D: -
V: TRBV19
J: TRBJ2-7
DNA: TGTGCCAGTAGTATCGGTCAGATCCACGAGCAGTACTTC
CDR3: CASSIGQIHEQYF

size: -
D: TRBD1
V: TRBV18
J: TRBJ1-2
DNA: TGTGCCAGCTCACCGAGTTCGGAGGGGGCCTTAGGCTACACCTTC
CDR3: CASSPSSEGALGYTF

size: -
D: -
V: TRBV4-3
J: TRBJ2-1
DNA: TGCGCCAGCAGCCTAGGCGAGGGTGAGCAGTTCTTC
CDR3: CASSLGEGEQFF

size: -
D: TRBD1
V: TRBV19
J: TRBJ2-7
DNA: TGTGCCAGTACAAATACAGGGGGCCAATCCTACGAGCAGTACTTC
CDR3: CASTNTGGQSYEQYF

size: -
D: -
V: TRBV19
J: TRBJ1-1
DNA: TGTGCCAGTAGTATAGACCGGACAGAAGCTTTCTTT
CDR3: CASSIDRTEAFF